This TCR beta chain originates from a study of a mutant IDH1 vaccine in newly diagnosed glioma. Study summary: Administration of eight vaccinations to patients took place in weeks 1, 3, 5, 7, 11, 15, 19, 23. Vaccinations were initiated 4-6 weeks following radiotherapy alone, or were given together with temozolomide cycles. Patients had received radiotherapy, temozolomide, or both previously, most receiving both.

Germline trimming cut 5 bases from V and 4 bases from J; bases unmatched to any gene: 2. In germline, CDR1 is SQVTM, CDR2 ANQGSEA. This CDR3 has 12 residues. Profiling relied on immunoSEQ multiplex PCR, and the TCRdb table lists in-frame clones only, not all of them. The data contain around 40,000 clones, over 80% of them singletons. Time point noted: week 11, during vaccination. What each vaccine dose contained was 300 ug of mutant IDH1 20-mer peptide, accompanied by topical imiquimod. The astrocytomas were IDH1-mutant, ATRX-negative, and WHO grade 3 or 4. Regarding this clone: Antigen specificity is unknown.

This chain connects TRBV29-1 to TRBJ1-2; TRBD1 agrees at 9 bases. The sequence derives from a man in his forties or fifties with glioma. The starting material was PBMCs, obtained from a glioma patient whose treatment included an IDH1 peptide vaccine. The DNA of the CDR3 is TGCAGCGTTCGGGACAGGGCCTATGGCTACACCTTC. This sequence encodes CSVRDRAYGYTF.